This is a list of T cell receptor beta chains from one sample in a study of T-cell memory formation after mild COVID-19. TCRdb reprocessed the 5' RACE reads with MiXCR, giving one entry per CDR3 protein. The sample shows approximately 99,000 distinct CDR3 sequences, 15% to 20% of them seen only once. Sample: PBMCs or a T cell subset sorted from them (not recorded which). The receptors derive from a man between 18 and 29 years old who had mild COVID-19 (a few samples of this study predate the infection). Cell type and time point are not known. Each CDR3 is given with its conserved first and last residue. D genes are given only for firm matches. Expanded clones are given a class, and other clones once, few, many or no size at all.

D | size | J | V | DNA | CDR3
TRBD1 | few | TRBJ2-3 | TRBV7-9 | TGTGCCAGCAACGGACAGGGGAGCACAGATACGCAGTATTTT | CASNGQGSTDTQYF
NA | NA | TRBJ2-1 | TRBV7-3 | TGTGCCAGCAGCTTAACGGAAGGGGGAAGTGGCAATGAGCAGTTCTTC | CASSLTEGGSGNEQFF
NA | NA | TRBJ2-2 | TRBV19 | TGTGCCAGTAGTATGGGGAACACCGGGGAGCTGTTTTTT | CASSMGNTGELFF
TRBD1 | NA | TRBJ1-2 | TRBV5-1 | TGCGCCAGCAGCTTGGACAGGGGGGCATCCGGCTACACCTTC | CASSLDRGASGYTF
TRBD1 | NA | TRBJ2-1 | TRBV5-1 | TGCGCCAGCAGCCTGGGACAGGACGATGAGCAGTTCTTC | CASSLGQDDEQFF
NA | NA | TRBJ2-6 | TRBV5-1 | TGCGCCAGCAGCTTGGAGCGACAGTCGTATGGGGCCAACGTCCTGACTTTC | CASSLERQSYGANVLTF
NA | few | TRBJ2-3 | TRBV10-1 | TGCGCCAGCAGTGAGTCGCCTCCCACAGATACGCAGTATTTT | CASSESPPTDTQYF
NA | NA | TRBJ1-4 | TRBV5-4 | TGTGCCAGCAGCTTTCAGGCGGGGGAACGTGAAAAACTGTTTTTT | CASSFQAGEREKLFF
TRBD1 | few | TRBJ2-7 | TRBV2 | TGTGCCAGCAGTAACAGGGGCTACGAGCAGTACTTC | CASSNRGYEQYF
NA | few | TRBJ2-1 | TRBV5-1 | TGCGCCAGCAGCTTGGTCGCGGAGCCCTACAATGAGCAGTTCTTC | CASSLVAEPYNEQFF
TRBD2 | many | TRBJ2-3 | TRBV7-2 | TGTGCCAGCAGCTTAGGTTTCGGACTAGCGGCGCAGTATTTT | CASSLGFGLAAQYF
NA | NA | TRBJ2-3 | TRBV4-1 | TGCGCCAGCAGCCAAGAAGACTGGGGGCGCGATACGCAGTATTTT | CASSQEDWGRDTQYF
TRBD1 | few | TRBJ1-3 | TRBV3-1 | TGTGCCAGCAGCCCGACAGGGGCTGGAAACACCATATATTTT | CASSPTGAGNTIYF
NA | NA | TRBJ1-2 | TRBV5-1 | TGCGCCAGCAGCTTGGGTACAGCTATATATGGCTACACCTTC | CASSLGTAIYGYTF
NA | NA | TRBJ1-5 | TRBV20-1 | TGCAGTGCTAGTCCAGGGATTAGCAATCAGCCCCAGCATTTT | CSASPGISNQPQHF
TRBD1 | few | TRBJ2-5 | TRBV24-1 | TGTGCCACCAGTGATGGGACAGGGGGTCAAGGATTGCAAGAGACCCAGTACTTC | CATSDGTGGQGLQETQYF
NA | few | TRBJ2-3 | TRBV29-1 | TGCAGCTCACCGGGACACCTAAGCACAGATACGCAGTATTTT | CSSPGHLSTDTQYF
TRBD2 | few | TRBJ2-1 | TRBV5-1 | TGCGCCAGCAGTTTACGTAGCGGGGTCTCCTACAATGAGCAGTTCTTC | CASSLRSGVSYNEQFF
NA | few | TRBJ2-2 | TRBV5-1 | TGCGCCAGCAGCTTAATCGAGAGCCTACCGGGAGGGGAGCTGTTTTTT | CASSLIESLPGGELFF
NA | NA | TRBJ1-2 | TRBV12-3/TRBV12-4 | TGTGCCAGCAGTTTCAGGGGAGGTGTAGGTGGCTACACCTTC | CASSFRGGVGGYTF
NA | NA | TRBJ2-2 | TRBV6-5 | TGTGCCAGCAGTCTCATCGGACGGAAGCGCACCGGGGAGCTGTTTTTT | CASSLIGRKRTGELFF
NA | few | TRBJ2-5 | TRBV14 | TGTGCCAGCAGCCAACAAGAGGTGACCCAGTACTTC | CASSQQEVTQYF
TRBD1 | NA | TRBJ1-1 | TRBV7-9 | TGTGCCAGCAGCTTACCGGGACAGGGCCTCCTTAAGACTGAAGCTTTCTTT | CASSLPGQGLLKTEAFF
NA | few | TRBJ2-7 | TRBV4-2 | TGTGCCAGCAGCCACGGCCGCGAGCAGTACTTC | CASSHGREQYF
TRBD2 | few | TRBJ2-5 | TRBV7-6 | TGTGCCAGCACCGCGGGGGGGGAGACCCAGTACTTC | CASTAGGETQYF
NA | NA | TRBJ2-1 | TRBV7-2 | TGTGCCAGCAGCTTAGCTTTCCAGGAGCAGTTCTTC | CASSLAFQEQFF
TRBD1 | NA | TRBJ2-3 | TRBV7-3 | TGTGCCAGCAGCCCGGGACAGGGGAACACAGATACGCAGTATTTT | CASSPGQGNTDTQYF
TRBD1 | many | TRBJ2-7 | TRBV5-1 | TGCGCCAGCAGCTCCGGGACAGGAGTCTACGAGCAGTACTTC | CASSSGTGVYEQYF
NA | NA | TRBJ2-2 | TRBV18 | TGTGCCAGCTCAGACGCGGCTCGGGGGCTGTTTTTT | CASSDAARGLFF
NA | few | TRBJ1-1 | TRBV11-2 | TGTGCCAGCAGCGCATCCAGGGTAGGGTACACTGAAGCTTTCTTT | CASSASRVGYTEAFF
NA | NA | TRBJ1-6 | TRBV20-1 | TGCAGTGCGCGTGCGACCGGTCCGGGGGACTCACCCCTCCACTTT | CSARATGPGDSPLHF
TRBD2 | NA | TRBJ2-5 | TRBV12-3/TRBV12-4 | TGTGCCAGCAGACGGGGGGTTGAAGAGACCCAGTACTTC | CASRRGVEETQYF
TRBD2 | NA | TRBJ2-5 | TRBV15 | TGTGCCACCAGCAGAGATAGGTCTAGCGGAATGAAACAAGAGACCCAGTACTTC | CATSRDRSSGMKQETQYF
TRBD1 | few | TRBJ1-6 | TRBV6-6 | TGTGCCAGCAGCGACGCGGGACAGGGACTATCACCCCTCCACTTT | CASSDAGQGLSPLHF
NA | NA | TRBJ1-2 | TRBV10-3 | TGTGCCATCAGTGAGGGGGGATCCTATGGCTACACCTTC | CAISEGGSYGYTF
TRBD2 | NA | TRBJ2-7 | TRBV10-3 | TGTGCGACTCTCCCCGGGACTAGCGGGGGCGAGCAGTACTTC | CATLPGTSGGEQYF
NA | many | TRBJ2-3 | TRBV5-1 | TGCGCCAGCAGCTCGACCTTCACAGATACGCAGTATTTT | CASSSTFTDTQYF
NA | few | TRBJ1-2 | TRBV5-1 | TGCGCCAGCAGCTCGAACCCCGGGGGCGGAACTAACTATGGCTACACCTTC | CASSSNPGGGTNYGYTF
TRBD2 | few | TRBJ2-7 | TRBV7-2 | TGTGCCAGCAGCTCTAGCGGGGGGGACTACGAGCAGTACTTC | CASSSSGGDYEQYF
NA | NA | TRBJ2-3 | TRBV12-3/TRBV12-4 | TGTGCCAGCAGAAGAAACGCAGATACGCAGTATTTT | CASRRNADTQYF
NA | few | TRBJ2-2 | TRBV6-6 | TGTGCCAGCAACCCGGACGGGGGCACCGGGGAGCTGTTTTTT | CASNPDGGTGELFF
NA | many | TRBJ1-2 | TRBV7-2 | TGTGCCAGCAGCTTTAGGCAGACTAACTATGGCTACACCTTC | CASSFRQTNYGYTF
NA | many | TRBJ1-1 | TRBV7-2 | TGTGCCAGCAGCTTATCGATGAACACTGAAGCTTTCTTT | CASSLSMNTEAFF
NA | many | TRBJ1-4 | TRBV7-2 | TGTGCCAGCAGCCTACAGATTAATGAAAAACTGTTTTTT | CASSLQINEKLFF
NA | few | TRBJ2-1 | TRBV5-4 | TGTGCCAGCAGGGGCCCGGGCCCTAATGAGCAGTTCTTC | CASRGPGPNEQFF
NA | few | TRBJ1-6 | TRBV4-1 | TGCGCCAGCAGGAACACTGCAAATAATTCACCCCTCCACTTT | CASRNTANNSPLHF
TRBD2 | NA | TRBJ2-7 | TRBV2 | TGTGCCAGCAGTATAAGCGGGGGGGCTTTCTACGAGCAGTACTTC | CASSISGGAFYEQYF
NA | few | TRBJ2-3 | TRBV28 | TGTGCCAGCAGTCGACTATTCGATACGCAGTATTTT | CASSRLFDTQYF
NA | NA | TRBJ1-1 | TRBV4-2 | TGTGCCAGCAGCCCACCACGGGCTTCGGTAACTGAAGCTTTCTTT | CASSPPRASVTEAFF
TRBD1 | NA | TRBJ1-6 | TRBV12-3/TRBV12-4 | TGTGCCAGCACCGGACAGGGTGTGGTTGTGTCACCCCTCCACTTT | CASTGQGVVVSPLHF
NA | NA | TRBJ2-2 | TRBV3-1 | TGTGCCAGCAGCCTCCTTGGAGGTAGCGCGGCCGGGGAGCTGTTTTTT | CASSLLGGSAAGELFF
NA | few | TRBJ1-5 | TRBV7-8 | TGTGCCAGCAGCTTAGCCGGGGTAGTGACCCAGCATTTT | CASSLAGVVTQHF
NA | few | TRBJ2-2 | TRBV6-2/TRBV6-3 | TGTGCCAGCAGTTTCGGGGCTTACGGGGAGCTGTTTTTT | CASSFGAYGELFF
TRBD2 | few | TRBJ2-4 | TRBV3-1 | TGTGCCAGCAGCCAAGTTTTCCTAGCGGCGGGGCAAAACATTCAGTACTTC | CASSQVFLAAGQNIQYF
NA | NA | TRBJ2-5 | TRBV5-6 | TGTGCCAGCAGCTTCACATGGGGCGCGGGGACCCAGTACTTC | CASSFTWGAGTQYF